This T cell receptor beta chain appears in the sequencing data of a study of blood T cell repertoires in COVID-19. The CDR3 has 15 amino acids. Trimming stripped 3 bases from V and 4 bases from J, with 16 bases between. CDR1 is DFQATT and CDR2 is SNEGSKA in the germline V gene (reference sequence). This clone was seen ten or more times. Here immunoSEQ multiplex PCR was the method, and the copy in TCRdb shows in-frame clones only, minus some. The data contain over 100,000 clones, 75% to 90% of them singletons. The V and J genes are TRBV20-1 and TRBJ1-5; tentatively, D is TRBD1 (5 bases). The sequence derives from a man aged 50-59 years with active COVID-19. Sequenced sample: peripheral blood. CDR3 sequence: CSASKVPGGNQPQHF. CDR3 sequence (DNA): TGCAGTGCTAGTAAGGTCCCCGGGGGGAATCAGCCCCAGCATTTT.